Following are 30 T cell receptor beta chains from one sample sequenced in a study of CD8 T cells in ankylosing spondylitis. MiXCR, run by TCRdb on the 5' RACE reads, gives a single entry per CDR3 protein. This table has 250,000 to 350,000 distinct CDR3 sequences, roughly 20% appearing once. Sequenced sample: blood, either unsorted or a sorted T cell fraction (not recorded which). The receptors derive from a female donor with ankylosing spondylitis or in good health (not recorded which).

This rearrangement joins TRBV6-1 to TRBJ2-5; perhaps TRBD2 as D (5 bases). The CDR3 consists of 14 residues. With 10 bases removed from V and 9 bases from J, the gap between germline ends came to 24 bases. Germline lookup yields CDR1 MNHNS and CDR2 SASEGT. This CDR3 is CATEEAQFKKAQYF. For the CDR3, the DNA is TGTGCCACCGAGGAGGCCCAATTCAAGAAGGCCCAGTACTTC.

DNA for the CDR3: TGTGCCAGCAGCTTATCCCAGATGAACACTGAAGCTTTCTTT. Encoded protein: CASSLSQMNTEAFF. The gene calls are TRBV7-6 and TRBJ1-1; D remains unclear. Trimming pared 2 bases from V and 0 bases from J, leaving 7 bases between. CDR1 is SGHVS and CDR2 is FNYEAQ in the germline V gene. The CDR3 covers 14 residues.

The table lists this clonotype with a few counts. CDR3 sequence (DNA): TGTGCCAGCAGTTACTCGCAGGGCTCAAATGAGCAGTTCTTC. Encoded protein: CASSYSQGSNEQFF. V is TRBV6-5 and J is TRBJ2-1; D may be TRBD1 (5 bases). This CDR3 region has 14 residues. CDR1 is MNHEY, CDR2 SVGAGI, per germline. Between the trimmed V and J ends, which lost 0 bases and 7 bases, there was a span of 10 bases.

The chain employs TRBV7-9 and TRBJ1-2; D call uncertain. Germline CDR1 and CDR2: SEHNR and FQNEAQ (reference sequence). The CDR3 totals 11 residues. V lost 4 bases and J lost 6, with 6 bases in between. CDR3 loop: CASSWADGYTF. For the CDR3, the DNA is TGTGCCAGCAGCTGGGCGGATGGCTACACCTTC.

There are a few counts of this clonotype. This chain joins TRBV28 and TRBJ1-5; perhaps TRBD1 as D (5 bases). Germline V lookup: CDR1 MDHEN, CDR2 SYDVKM. Trimming took off 3 bases at V and 0 bases at J, with 9 bases between the two ends. There are 15 residues in the CDR3. CDR3 sequence (DNA): TGTGCCAGCAGTTTCTGGGGGAATAGCAATCAGCCCCAGCATTTT. Its protein product is CASSFWGNSNQPQHF.

This clonotype was counted between two and nine times. The chain employs TRBV9 and TRBJ2-5; D not resolved. Trimming removed 4 bases at V and 2 bases at J, with 12 bases between. The CDR3 runs 14 residues. Germline V gene data show CDR1 as SGDLS and CDR2 as YYNGEE. CDR3 loop: CASSRRHIQETQYF. The CDR3, as DNA: TGTGCCAGCAGCCGCCGACACATTCAAGAGACCCAGTACTTC.

This clonotype has just a few counts. CDR3 nucleotide sequence: TGTGCCAGCAGCTCGGGACGTCCCACCGGGGAGCTGTTTTTT. Translated: CASSSGRPTGELFF. V is TRBV6-1 and J is TRBJ2-2; the D call may be TRBD1 or TRBD2 (5 bases each). CDR3 length equals 14 residues. Trimming pared 6 bases from V and 4 bases from J, leaving 12 bases between. CDR1 MNHNS and CDR2 SASEGT come from the germline V gene.

The chain has TRBV29-1 and TRBJ2-1, with a possible D match to TRBD1 (7 bases). Trimming cost V 4 bases and J 3 bases, with 13 bases left between them. The CDR3 is 14 residues long. In germline, CDR1 is SQVTM, CDR2 ANQGSEA. CDR3 loop: CSVAGGKGYNEQFF. The DNA of the CDR3 is TGCAGCGTTGCAGGGGGGAAAGGCTACAATGAGCAGTTCTTC.

This clonotype has more than one count but fewer than ten. The chain employs TRBV7-2 and TRBJ2-7; D may be TRBD1 (5 bases). The germline CDR1 and CDR2 sequences are SGHTA and FQGNSA. This CDR3 is 12 amino acids long. V was shortened by 1 base and J by 12 bases, with 13 bases between the two germline ends. CDR3 amino acids: CASSLGKGQLYF. CDR3 nucleotides: TGTGCCAGCAGCTTAGGTAAAGGACAACTGTACTTC.

This clonotype was observed a handful of times. V gene TRBV2 combines with J gene TRBJ2-6; 10 positions agree with TRBD1. In germline, CDR1 is SNHLY, CDR2 FYNNEI. V trimming: 4 bases; J trimming: 3 bases; junction bases outside the gene matches: 9. The CDR3 spans 18 residues. The DNA for the CDR3 is TGTGCCAGCAGTGGAGAGACAGGGGGCTATGGTGGGGCCAACGTCCTGACTTTC. It specifies CASSGETGGYGGANVLTF.

This clonotype was seen a few times. V is TRBV5-1 and J is TRBJ2-4; D might be TRBD2 (6 bases). The CDR3 is 11 residues long. V dropped 4 bases and J dropped 10 bases, with 9 bases sitting between them. Germline assignment: CDR1 SGHRS and CDR2 YFSETQ. As DNA, the CDR3 is TGCGCCAGCAGCCCTGGGACTATTCAGTACTTC. It specifies CASSPGTIQYF. The entire variable domain, with the rest obtained from reference TRBV5-1 and TRBJ2-4, is as follows: KAGVTQTPRYLIKTRGQQVTLSCSPISGHRSVSWYQQTPGQGLQFLFEYFSETQRNKGNFPGRFSGRQFSNSRSEMNVSTLELGDSALYLCASSPGTIQYFGAGTRLSVL.

This clonotype was recorded many times. This chain joins TRBV9 and TRBJ2-1; D could derive from TRBD1 or TRBD2 (5 bases each). The CDR3 has 18 amino acids. The germline gives CDR1 SGDLS, CDR2 YYNGEE. V was trimmed by 4 bases and J by 0 bases, leaving 20 bases between them. CDR3 bases: TGTGCCAGCAGCTTACTAAGGGACCGCCGGAGCTCCTACAATGAGCAGTTCTTC. This codes for CASSLLRDRRSSYNEQFF.

On this clonotype: Relative to the germline gene, one junction end is altered; a read error may explain this. V gene TRBV9 combines with J gene TRBJ2-3; D is perhaps TRBD2 (5 bases). Germline loops: CDR1 SGDLS, CDR2 YYNGEE. The CDR3 is 14 amino acids. The CDR3, as DNA: TGTGCCAGCAGCGTAGGGCCTAGCAAAGATACGCAGTATTTT. Protein: CASSVGPSKDTQYF.

This clonotype was observed a few times. The chain recombines TRBV7-9 with TRBJ2-2; no firm D call. V was trimmed by 8 bases and J by 5 bases, leaving 18 bases between them. From germline, CDR1 is SEHNR and CDR2 FQNEAQ (reference sequence). The CDR3 has 15 amino acids. The CDR3 DNA is TGTGCCAGCGTCTTCATAGGGCCTGGGACCGGGGAGCTGTTTTTT. This sequence encodes CASVFIGPGTGELFF.

This clonotype occurred a few times. The rearrangement links TRBV5-5 to TRBJ2-1; D is uncertain. V was cut by 1 base and J by 1 base, with 12 bases left in between. Looked up from germline, CDR1 is SGHKS and CDR2 is YYEKEE (reference sequence). The CDR3 sequence is 16 residues long. The CDR3 spells CASSLRRIGSYNEQFF. The CDR3 DNA reads as TGTGCCAGCAGCTTGAGGCGGATTGGGTCCTACAATGAGCAGTTCTTC.

J is TRBJ2-7 and V is TRBV5-6, with 10 bases identical to TRBD2. The CDR3 has 14 residues. Germline CDR1 reads SGHDT; CDR2 reads YYEEEE. The junction had 4 bases not matched to a gene; V was cut back by 1 base and J by 6 bases. The CDR3, as DNA: TGTGCCAGCAGCTTGTCGCTAGCGGGAGTCGAGCAGTACTTC. Translated, it gives CASSLSLAGVEQYF.

This chain joins TRBV7-2 and TRBJ2-2; weak D call: TRBD2 (6 bases). The CDR3 loop spans 15 amino acids. Germline V gene lookup returns CDR1 SGHTA and CDR2 FQGNSA. The V end was cut by 4 bases, the J end by 2 bases, with 11 bases between. The CDR3 protein is CASSSFGGNTGELFF. As DNA, the CDR3 is TGTGCCAGCAGCTCCTTCGGGGGTAACACCGGGGAGCTGTTTTTT. Supplemented by reference TRBV7-2 and TRBJ2-2, the full variable domain reads GAGVSQSPSNKVTEKGKDVELRCDPISGHTALYWYRQSLGQGLEFLIYFQGNSAPDKSGLPSDRFSAERTGGSVSTLTIQRTQQEDSAVYLCASSSFGGNTGELFFGEGSRLTVL.

This clonotype was seen a handful of times. The V call is TRBV7-6, the J call TRBJ1-4; D ambiguous. From germline, CDR1 is SGHVS and CDR2 FNYEAQ. The CDR3 runs to 10 residues. The V and J ends lost 4 bases and 10 bases respectively, with 4 bases between them. The CDR3 nucleotides read TGTGCCAGCAGCTCTACAAAACTGTTTTTT. This codes for CASSSTKLFF. Using reference TRBV7-6 and TRBJ1-4 for the parts outside the CDR3, the full variable domain is GAGVSQSPRYKVTKRGQDVALRCDPISGHVSLYWYRQALGQGPEFLTYFNYEAQQDKSGLPNDRFSAERPEGSISTLTIQRTEQRDSAMYRCASSSTKLFFGSGTQLSVL.

This clonotype was seen ten or more times. V usage is TRBV9 and J usage is TRBJ2-3; D gene ambiguous. Trimming took off 3 bases at V and 1 base at J, with 3 bases between the two ends. There are 12 residues in the CDR3. The germline V gene encodes CDR1 SGDLS and CDR2 YYNGEE. CDR3 region: CASSARTDTQYF. For the CDR3, the DNA is TGTGCCAGCAGCGCCCGCACAGATACGCAGTATTTT.

The V call is TRBV2, the J call TRBJ2-2; either TRBD1 or TRBD2 may supply D (5 bases each). This CDR3 contains 16 residues. Germline loops: CDR1 SNHLY, CDR2 FYNNEI. With 8 bases removed from V and 2 bases from J, the gap between germline ends came to 18 bases. DNA for the CDR3: TGTGCCAGCTCTACCGGGACCTCGCCTAACACCGGGGAGCTGTTTTTT. Protein product: CASSTGTSPNTGELFF.

This clonotype turned up a few times. The chain uses TRBV27 and TRBJ1-2, with D uncertain. The CDR3 covers 13 residues. Trimming stripped 2 bases from V and 8 bases from J, with 12 bases between. The germline V gene has CDR1 MNHEY and CDR2 SMNVEV (reference sequence). DNA for the CDR3: TGTGCCAGCAGTTTAAACGTGGAAGGCGGCTACACCTTC. Translated, it gives CASSLNVEGGYTF.

This clonotype showed up just a few times. The rearrangement joins TRBV5-6 to TRBJ2-2; D is possibly TRBD1 (5 bases). The CDR3 sequence is 15 residues long. The V gene lost 0 bases and the J gene lost 6 bases, with 12 bases spanning the gap. The germline V gene has CDR1 SGHDT and CDR2 YYEEEE. CDR3 DNA sequence: TGTGCCAGCAGCTTGGAGGCCAGGGCCGCCGGGGAGCTGTTTTTT. Amino acid sequence: CASSLEARAAGELFF.

The chain has TRBV18 and TRBJ2-7; TRBD1 aligns across 8 bases. Per germline, CDR1 KGHSH and CDR2 LQKENI. V lost 6 bases and J lost 2; bases outside the gene matches: 9. This CDR3 has 15 residues. CDR3 sequence (DNA): TGTGCCAGCTCCCCGGACAGGGCAATTACCTACGAGCAGTACTTC. Protein product: CASSPDRAITYEQYF.

This clonotype was seen at least ten times. The chain uses TRBV20-1 and TRBJ2-7; a weak D match, TRBD1 (6 bases). The CDR3 covers 11 residues. V was shortened by 4 bases and J by 6 bases, with 10 bases between the two germline ends. The V gene's germline CDR1 is DFQATT and CDR2 SNEGSKA (reference sequence). The CDR3 DNA follows: TGCAGTGCTAACAGGGAAGGCGAGCAGTACTTC. It encodes CSANREGEQYF.

This sequence joins TRBV10-3 and TRBJ2-5; D perhaps matches TRBD2 (7 bases). Germline CDR1 reads ENHRY; CDR2 reads SYGVKD. Between the trimmed V and J ends, which lost 3 bases and 5 bases, there was a span of 16 bases. This CDR3 contains 15 residues. The CDR3 is CAISEQGGLRETQYF. The DNA for the CDR3 is TGTGCCATCAGTGAACAGGGAGGGTTGAGGGAGACCCAGTACTTC.

This chain joins TRBV11-2 and TRBJ2-5; TRBD2 agrees at 7 bases. CDR3 length: 15 amino acids. CDR1 and CDR2 (germline): SGHAT, FQNNGV. The V segment lost 5 bases and the J segment 5 bases; nucleotides outside the gene matches: 11. The CDR3 nucleotides read TGTGCCAGCAGCGGGCCAGGACTAGGAGGCGAGACCCAGTACTTC. Protein product: CASSGPGLGGETQYF.

This clonotype came up many times. The chain combines TRBV20-1 with TRBJ2-7, with D perhaps being TRBD1 or TRBD2 (5 bases each). From germline, CDR1 is DFQATT and CDR2 SNEGSKA (reference sequence). This CDR3 region has 14 residues. V was cut by 2 bases and J by 2 bases, with 13 bases left in between. The CDR3 DNA reads TGCAGTGCTAGAACCGGGACCCACCCCTACGAGCAGTACTTC. This encodes CSARTGTHPYEQYF.

The gene calls are TRBV7-2 and TRBJ1-2; 9 bases match TRBD1. The ends lost 1 base at V and 7 bases at J; junction bases unmatched: 4. The CDR3 has 14 amino acids. The germline V gene has CDR1 SGHTA and CDR2 FQGNSA. This CDR3 is CASSLVRTGVGYTF. The CDR3 nucleotides read TGTGCCAGCAGCTTAGTAAGGACAGGGGTTGGCTACACCTTC.

This chain connects TRBV20-1 to TRBJ2-6, with 8 positions matching TRBD1. Germline CDR1 is DFQATT and CDR2 is SNEGSKA (reference sequence). The CDR3 runs to 18 residues. Trimming cost V 5 bases and J 3 bases; bases outside gene matches: 15. The CDR3 DNA reads as TGCAGTGCTGGGGGACGGGACAGGTTAAGAGGTGGGGCCAACGTCCTGACTTTC. Translating it yields CSAGGRDRLRGGANVLTF.

The V and J genes are TRBV29-1 and TRBJ1-1; maybe TRBD1 (5 bases). Trimming left V 1 base short and J 6 bases short, with 15 bases between. CDR3 length: 14 residues. The germline V gene has CDR1 SQVTM and CDR2 ANQGSEA. CDR3 loop: CSVEVQGLLAEAFF. The CDR3 nucleotides are TGCAGCGTTGAAGTCCAGGGCCTTTTGGCTGAAGCTTTCTTT.